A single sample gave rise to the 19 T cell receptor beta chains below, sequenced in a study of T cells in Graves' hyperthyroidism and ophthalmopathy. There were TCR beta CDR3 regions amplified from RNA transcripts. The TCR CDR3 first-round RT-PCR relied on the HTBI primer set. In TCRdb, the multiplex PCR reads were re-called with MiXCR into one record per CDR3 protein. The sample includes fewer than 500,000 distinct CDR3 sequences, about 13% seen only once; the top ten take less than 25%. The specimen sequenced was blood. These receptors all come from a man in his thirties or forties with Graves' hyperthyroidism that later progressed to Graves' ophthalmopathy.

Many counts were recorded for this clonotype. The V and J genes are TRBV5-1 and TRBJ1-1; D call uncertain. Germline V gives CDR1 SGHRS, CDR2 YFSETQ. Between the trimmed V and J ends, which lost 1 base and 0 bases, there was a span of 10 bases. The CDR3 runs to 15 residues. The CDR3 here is CASSLYESMNTEAFF. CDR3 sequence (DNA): TGCGCCAGCAGCTTGTATGAGTCGATGAACACTGAAGCTTTCTTT.

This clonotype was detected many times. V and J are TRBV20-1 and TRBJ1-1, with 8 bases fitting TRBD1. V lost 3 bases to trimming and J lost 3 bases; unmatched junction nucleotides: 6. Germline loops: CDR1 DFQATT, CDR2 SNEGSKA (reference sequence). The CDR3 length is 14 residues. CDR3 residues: CSASRTGWDTEAFF. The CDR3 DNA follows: TGCAGTGCTAGTCGGACAGGGTGGGACACTGAAGCTTTCTTT.

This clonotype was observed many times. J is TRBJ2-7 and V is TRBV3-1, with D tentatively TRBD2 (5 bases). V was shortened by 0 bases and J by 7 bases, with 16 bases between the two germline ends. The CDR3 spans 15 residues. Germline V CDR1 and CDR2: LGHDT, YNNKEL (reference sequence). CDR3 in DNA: TGTGCCAGCAGCCAAGATTCGTCGGGATTCGGGGAGCAGTACTTC. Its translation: CASSQDSSGFGEQYF.

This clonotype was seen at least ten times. CDR3 in DNA: TGTGCCTGGGCCACCGGACAGCACAATCAGCCCCAGCATTTT. Residues: CAWATGQHNQPQHF. The chain recombines TRBV30 with TRBJ1-5; maybe TRBD1 (6 bases). Between the trimmed V and J ends, which lost 5 bases and 3 bases, there was a span of 14 bases. CDR1 and CDR2 (germline): GTSNPN, SVGIG (reference sequence). There are 14 residues in the CDR3.

CDR3 amino acids: CASSLASGTGGDTQYF. The CDR3 DNA reads TGTGCCAGCAGCTTAGCGAGTGGGACAGGGGGAGATACGCAGTATTTT. V is TRBV7-9 and J is TRBJ2-3; TRBD1 aligns across 11 bases. In germline, CDR1 is SEHNR, CDR2 FQNEAQ (reference sequence). Trimming cost V 0 bases and J 5 bases; bases outside gene matches: 4. The CDR3 length is 16 residues. Full variable domain (outside the CDR3, taken from reference TRBV7-9 and TRBJ2-3): DTGVSQNPRHKITKRGQNVTFRCDPISEHNRLYWYRQTLGQGPEFLTYFQNEAQLEKSRLLSDRFSAERPKGSFSTLEIQRTEQGDSAMYLCASSLASGTGGDTQYFGPGTRLTVL.

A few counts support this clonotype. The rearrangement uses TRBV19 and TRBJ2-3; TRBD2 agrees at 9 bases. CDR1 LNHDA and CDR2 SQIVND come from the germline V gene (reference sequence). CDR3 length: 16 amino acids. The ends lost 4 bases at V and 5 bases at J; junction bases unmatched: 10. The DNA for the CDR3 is TGTGCCAGTAGTAAGGGCCCCAGCGGGGGGCAAGATACGCAGTATTTT. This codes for CASSKGPSGGQDTQYF.

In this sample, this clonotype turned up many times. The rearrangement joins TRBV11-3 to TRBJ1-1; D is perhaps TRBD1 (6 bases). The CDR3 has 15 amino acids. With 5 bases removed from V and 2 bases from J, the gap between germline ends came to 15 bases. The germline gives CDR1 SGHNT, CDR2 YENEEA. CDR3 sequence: CASSTKDSLNTEAFF. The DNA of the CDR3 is TGTGCCAGCAGCACCAAGGACAGCTTAAACACTGAAGCTTTCTTT.

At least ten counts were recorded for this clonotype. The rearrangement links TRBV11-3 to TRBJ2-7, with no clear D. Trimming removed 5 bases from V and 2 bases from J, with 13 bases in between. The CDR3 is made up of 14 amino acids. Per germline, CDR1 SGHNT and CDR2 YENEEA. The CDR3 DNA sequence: TGTGCCAGCAGCCCATCTCACAGAACCTACGAGCAGTACTTC. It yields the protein CASSPSHRTYEQYF. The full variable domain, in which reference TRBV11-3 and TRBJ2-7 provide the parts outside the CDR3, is EAGVVQSPRYKIIEKKQPVAFWCNPISGHNTLYWYLQNLGQGPELLIRYENEEAVDDSQLPKDRFSAERLKGVDSTLKIQPAELGDSAVYLCASSPSHRTYEQYFGPGTRLTVT.

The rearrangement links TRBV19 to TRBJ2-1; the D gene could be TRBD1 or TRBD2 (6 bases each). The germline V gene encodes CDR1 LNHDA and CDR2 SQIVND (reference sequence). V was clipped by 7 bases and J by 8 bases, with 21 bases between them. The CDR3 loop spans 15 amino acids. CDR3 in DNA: TGTGCCAGTACCCCAGGGGACTTCGACCCCTATGAGCAGTTCTTC. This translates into CASTPGDFDPYEQFF.

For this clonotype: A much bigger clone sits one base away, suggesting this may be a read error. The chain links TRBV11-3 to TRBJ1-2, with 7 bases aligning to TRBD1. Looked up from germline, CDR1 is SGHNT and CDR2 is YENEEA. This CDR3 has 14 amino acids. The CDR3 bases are TGTGCCAGCAGCCCGGGACAGACTTATGATGGCAACACCTTC. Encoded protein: CASSPGQTYDGNTF.

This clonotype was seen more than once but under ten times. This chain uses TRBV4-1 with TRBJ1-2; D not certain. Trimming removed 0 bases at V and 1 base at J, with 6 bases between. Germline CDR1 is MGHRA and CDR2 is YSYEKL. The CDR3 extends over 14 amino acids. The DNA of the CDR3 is TGCGCCAGCAGCCAAGATAATTTTAACTATGGCTACACCTTC. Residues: CASSQDNFNYGYTF.

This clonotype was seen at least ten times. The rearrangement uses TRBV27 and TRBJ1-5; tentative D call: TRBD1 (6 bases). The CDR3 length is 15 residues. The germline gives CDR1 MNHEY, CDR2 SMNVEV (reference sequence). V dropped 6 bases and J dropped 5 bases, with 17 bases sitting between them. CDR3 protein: CASRPRTEPYQPQHF. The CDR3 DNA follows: TGTGCCAGCAGGCCCCGGACAGAACCCTATCAGCCCCAGCATTTT.

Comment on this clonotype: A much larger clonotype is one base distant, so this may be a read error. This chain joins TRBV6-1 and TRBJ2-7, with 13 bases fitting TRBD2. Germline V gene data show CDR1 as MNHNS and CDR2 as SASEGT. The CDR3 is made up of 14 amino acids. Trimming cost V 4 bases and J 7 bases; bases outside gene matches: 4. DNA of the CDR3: TGTGCCAGCAGTGTGGGACTAGCGGGGAAAGAGCAGTACTTC. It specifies CASSVGLAGKEQYF.

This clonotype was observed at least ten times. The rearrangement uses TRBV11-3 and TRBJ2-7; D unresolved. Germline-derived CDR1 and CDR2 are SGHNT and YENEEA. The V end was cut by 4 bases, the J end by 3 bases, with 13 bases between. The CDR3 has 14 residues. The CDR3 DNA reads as TGTGCCAGCAGCTACGGAACAGCAAACTACGAGCAGTACTTC. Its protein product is CASSYGTANYEQYF.

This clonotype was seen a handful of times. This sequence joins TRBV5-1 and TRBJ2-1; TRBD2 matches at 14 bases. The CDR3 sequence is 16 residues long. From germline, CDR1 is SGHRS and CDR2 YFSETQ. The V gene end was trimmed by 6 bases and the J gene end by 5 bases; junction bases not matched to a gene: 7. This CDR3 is CASTGTSGGKNNEQFF. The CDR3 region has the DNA TGCGCCAGCACCGGGACTAGCGGGGGAAAGAACAATGAGCAGTTCTTC.

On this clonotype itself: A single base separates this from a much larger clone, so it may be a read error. CDR3 nucleotide sequence: TGTGCCAGCAGCGTAGATGGGGGGGCTGTGGCTGAATCTTTCTTT. Amino acid sequence: CASSVDGGAVAESFF. The chain uses TRBV9 and TRBJ1-1; weak D call: TRBD1 (6 bases). This CDR3 comprises 15 residues. CDR1 is SGDLS, CDR2 YYNGEE, per germline.

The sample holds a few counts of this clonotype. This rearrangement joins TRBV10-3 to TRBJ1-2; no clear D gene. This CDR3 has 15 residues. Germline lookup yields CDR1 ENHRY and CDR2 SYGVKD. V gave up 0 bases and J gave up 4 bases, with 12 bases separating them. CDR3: CAISESQPAAYGYTF. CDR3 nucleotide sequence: TGTGCCATCAGTGAGTCGCAACCCGCGGCCTATGGCTACACCTTC.

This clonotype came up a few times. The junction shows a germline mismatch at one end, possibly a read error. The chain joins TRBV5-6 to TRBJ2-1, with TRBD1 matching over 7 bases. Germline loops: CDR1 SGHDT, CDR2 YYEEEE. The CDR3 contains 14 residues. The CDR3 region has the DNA TGTGCCAGCAGCCCGACAGGGAGTTCTAATGGGCAGTTCTTC. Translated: CASSPTGSSNGQFF.

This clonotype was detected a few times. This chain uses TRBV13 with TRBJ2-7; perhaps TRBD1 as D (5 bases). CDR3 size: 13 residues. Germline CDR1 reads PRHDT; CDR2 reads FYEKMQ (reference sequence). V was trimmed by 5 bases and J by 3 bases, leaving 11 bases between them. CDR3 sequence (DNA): TGTGCCAGCAGCGAATCAGGGTTCTACGAGCAGTACTTC. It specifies CASSESGFYEQYF.